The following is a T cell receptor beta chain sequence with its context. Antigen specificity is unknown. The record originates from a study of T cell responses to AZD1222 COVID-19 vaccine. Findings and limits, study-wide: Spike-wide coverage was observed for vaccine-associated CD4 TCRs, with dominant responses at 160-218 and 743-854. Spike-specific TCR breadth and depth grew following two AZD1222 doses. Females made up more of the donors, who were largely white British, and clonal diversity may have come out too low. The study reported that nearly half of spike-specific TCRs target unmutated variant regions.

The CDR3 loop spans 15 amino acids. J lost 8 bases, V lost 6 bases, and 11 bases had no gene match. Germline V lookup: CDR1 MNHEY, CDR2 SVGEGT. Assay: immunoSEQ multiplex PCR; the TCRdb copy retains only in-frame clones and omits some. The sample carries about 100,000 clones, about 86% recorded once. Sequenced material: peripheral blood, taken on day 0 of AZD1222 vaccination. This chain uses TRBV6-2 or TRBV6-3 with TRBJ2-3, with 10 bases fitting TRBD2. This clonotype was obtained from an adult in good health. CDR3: CASSGSGGAVRTQYF. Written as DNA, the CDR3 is TGTGCCAGCAGCGGAAGCGGGGGGGCCGTTCGTACGCAGTATTTT.